This TCR beta chain was profiled in a study of T cells in Graves' hyperthyroidism and ophthalmopathy. V was trimmed by 6 bases and J by 5 bases, leaving 13 bases between them. CDR3 length: 13 amino acids. Germline CDR1 and CDR2: SGHVS and FQNEAQ. RNA transcripts yielded amplified TCR beta CDR3 regions. Initially, a first-round RT-PCR of the TCR CDR3 employed the HTBI primer set. Each CDR3 protein gets one entry after TCRdb re-called the multiplex PCR reads with MiXCR. The sample records 500,000 to 600,000 distinct CDR3 sequences, around 45% being singletons. The chain recombines TRBV7-8 with TRBJ2-5; D possibly corresponds to TRBD2 (6 bases). This TCR derives from a woman aged 18-35 years with Graves' hyperthyroidism. The sequenced sample consisted of peripheral blood or thyroid tissue (not recorded which). The CDR3, as DNA: TGTGCCAGCAGACTGGGGGGAGTCGAGACCCAGTACTTC. This codes for CASRLGGVETQYF.